The rows below give T cell receptor beta chains drawn from one sample of a study of blood T cell repertoires in COVID-19. The data were produced by immunoSEQ multiplex PCR, yet TCRdb's version contains in-frame clones alone and is incomplete. The sample holds approximately 54,000 clones, around 84% seen once. The specimen sequenced was peripheral blood. All receptors derive from a man older than 75 with active COVID-19. Both conserved end residues are part of each CDR3. D genes are given only for firm matches. Rows give clone size only sometimes, using once, few, many, or a class for an expanded clone.

v_call,j_call,clone_size,d_call,cdr3_nt,cdr3_aa
TRBV19,TRBJ2-5,-,TRBD2,TGTGCCAGTAGTATAACCCTAGCGGGAGGGGGTGAGACCCAGTACTTC,CASSITLAGGGETQYF
TRBV10-3,TRBJ1-5,-,-,TGTGCCACCCATGGGGGGAGCCCAAATCAGCCCCAGCATTTT,CATHGGSPNQPQHF
TRBV6-6,TRBJ2-1,-,-,TGTGCCAGCAGCCTGGGACTCCGTGACAATGAGCAGTTCTTC,CASSLGLRDNEQFF
TRBV6-4,TRBJ2-3,-,-,TGTGCCAGCAGTGAGAGGGGGACATCAGATACGCAGTATTTT,CASSERGTSDTQYF
TRBV4-1,TRBJ2-3,-,TRBD2,TGCGCCAGCAGCCAGGGTGGACTAGCGGGAACGACAGATACGCAGTATTTT,CASSQGGLAGTTDTQYF
TRBV10-2,TRBJ1-4,-,TRBD1,TGCGCCAGCAGTGAGTTCGACAGGGATAATGAAAAACTGTTTTTT,CASSEFDRDNEKLFF
TRBV28,TRBJ1-2,-,-,TGTGCCAGCAGTCCACTACCGGGACTAATGAGGAGCTACACCTTC,CASSPLPGLMRSYTF
TRBV19,TRBJ1-2,-,TRBD1,TGTGCCAGTAGTATGGGAACAGGGGCCTATGGCTACACCTTC,CASSMGTGAYGYTF
TRBV30,TRBJ2-5,-,TRBD1,TGTGCCTGGAGTATACAGAGGGGGCCCCTAGAGACCCAGTACTTC,CAWSIQRGPLETQYF
TRBV2,TRBJ2-1,-,TRBD1,TGTGCCAGCAGGGACAGGGGAGTCAATGAGCAGTTCTTC,CASRDRGVNEQFF
TRBV7-2,TRBJ1-1,-,-,TGTGCCAGCAGGGCGGGGCCCCTGAACACTGAAGCTTTCTTT,CASRAGPLNTEAFF
TRBV28,TRBJ1-1,few,-,TGTGCCAGCAACCACTTTTTGGAGGCTGAAGCTTTCTTT,CASNHFLEAEAFF
TRBV5-6,TRBJ2-5,-,-,TGTGCCAGCAGCTCGACAGGGAGGCTAGCGGGAGAGACCCAGTACTTC,CASSSTGRLAGETQYF
TRBV7-3,TRBJ1-2,-,-,TGTGCCAGCAGCTTAAATTCCGGTTTAACGGGCTACACCTTC,CASSLNSGLTGYTF
TRBV12-3/TRBV12-4,TRBJ1-2,-,-,TGTGCCAGCAGTTTAGCGTCCCAGGGCGGCTACACCTTC,CASSLASQGGYTF
TRBV7-8,TRBJ2-1,once,-,TGTGCCAGCAGCCCAGGGGCCCAATCACTGAGCTCGTTCTTC,CASSPGAQSLSSFF
TRBV6-6,TRBJ2-3,-,TRBD2,TGTGCCAGCAGTTACGGGACTAGCTTGAGCACAGATACGCAGTATTTT,CASSYGTSLSTDTQYF
TRBV6-5,TRBJ1-4,once,TRBD1,TGTGCCAGCAGCCCGGGACAGGGAAATGAAAAACTGTTTTTT,CASSPGQGNEKLFF
TRBV24-1,TRBJ2-3,-,TRBD1,TGTGCCACCAGTGAAAACAGGGGGTCCATCACAGATACGCAGTATTTT,CATSENRGSITDTQYF
TRBV6-5,TRBJ2-7,-,TRBD1,TGTGCCACCCGGAGAGTACAGGGGTCCCCCTACGAGCAGTACTTC,CATRRVQGSPYEQYF
TRBV12-1,TRBJ2-4,-,-,TGTGCCAGCAGCTTCCCGGGACTTATCTTAGCCAAAAACATTCAGTACTTC,CASSFPGLILAKNIQYF
TRBV6-5,TRBJ1-1,-,TRBD1,TGTGCCAGCAGTCAGACAGGGAGGGAAGCTTTCTTT,CASSQTGREAFF
TRBV2,TRBJ2-3,-,TRBD1,TGTGCCAGCAGTGAAGGGGGACAGCAAATCACAGATACGCAGTATTTT,CASSEGGQQITDTQYF
TRBV28,TRBJ1-2,-,TRBD1,TGTGCCAGCAGCGATCCCTCGACAGGGGGAGGGAACTATGGCTACACCTTC,CASSDPSTGGGNYGYTF
TRBV18,TRBJ1-5,-,TRBD1,TGTGCCAGCTCATGGGGACAGGGAGTCAATCAGCCCCAGCATTTT,CASSWGQGVNQPQHF
TRBV25-1,TRBJ2-6,-,-,TGTGCCAGCAGTGAAGGTGGCGTAGCCGGGGCCAACGTCCTGACTTTC,CASSEGGVAGANVLTF
TRBV7-3,TRBJ2-7,-,-,TGTGCCAGCAGCCCCCGAGGTAGTTCCCTTTGGGAGCAGTACTTC,CASSPRGSSLWEQYF
TRBV27,TRBJ2-1,many,-,TGTGCCAGCAGTTTATTATCTGGGGGGAACAATGAGCAGTTCTTC,CASSLLSGGNNEQFF
TRBV2,TRBJ2-7,-,TRBD1,TGTGCCAGCAGTGATACAGGGGGCGGGCAGTACTTC,CASSDTGGGQYF
TRBV19,TRBJ2-3,-,TRBD2,TGTGCCAGTACTCCTGCCTGGACTAGCGGGATTGGAGATACGCAGTATTTT,CASTPAWTSGIGDTQYF
TRBV7-2,TRBJ2-1,-,TRBD2,TGTGCCAGCAGCTTCGAACTAGCGGGAGGGGTCTATGAGCAGTTCTTC,CASSFELAGGVYEQFF
TRBV20-1,TRBJ2-5,-,-,TGCAGTGCGAAAGCGGAAGAGACCCAGTACTTC,CSAKAEETQYF
TRBV5-6,TRBJ2-5,-,-,TGTGCCAGCAGCTTGTACTCGGGAGTTGAGACCCAGTACTTC,CASSLYSGVETQYF
TRBV6-1,TRBJ1-1,-,-,TGTGCCAGCAGTGACGCAGGTCTGAACACTGAAGCTTTCTTT,CASSDAGLNTEAFF
TRBV27,TRBJ2-7,-,-,TGTGCCAGCAGTTACTACACTGGCGCGCAGTACTTC,CASSYYTGAQYF
TRBV9,TRBJ2-6,-,-,TGTGCCAGCAGCGTAGATGGTCAGGGTTGGGGGGCCAACGTCCTGACTTTC,CASSVDGQGWGANVLTF
TRBV29-1,TRBJ2-2,once,TRBD1,TGCAGCGTTGAAGACGGGACAGCTAACACCGGGGAGCTGTTTTTT,CSVEDGTANTGELFF